Given below is one T cell receptor beta chain in context. The data were obtained in a study of T cells in Graves' hyperthyroidism and ophthalmopathy. Study-level information: The blood sample was taken at first diagnosis, before treatment began.

TCR beta CDR3 regions were amplified from RNA. HTBI primers were employed in a first-round RT-PCR of the TCR CDR3. Each CDR3 protein is one row after TCRdb ran MiXCR on the multiplex PCR reads. The sample carries approximately 690,000 distinct CDR3 sequences, more than 12% recorded once. CDR1 is SGHNT and CDR2 is YYREEE in the germline V gene (reference sequence). The CDR3 is 16 residues long. The V end was cut by 4 bases, the J end by 0 bases, with 14 bases between. This TCR came from a woman in her 50s with Graves' ophthalmopathy. This chain joins TRBV5-4 and TRBJ2-1, with unresolved D. Sequenced material: blood. CDR3 DNA: TGTGCCAGCAGCGCCATGGACGGTAGCTCCTACAATGAGCAGTTCTTC. Translated, it gives CASSAMDGSSYNEQFF.